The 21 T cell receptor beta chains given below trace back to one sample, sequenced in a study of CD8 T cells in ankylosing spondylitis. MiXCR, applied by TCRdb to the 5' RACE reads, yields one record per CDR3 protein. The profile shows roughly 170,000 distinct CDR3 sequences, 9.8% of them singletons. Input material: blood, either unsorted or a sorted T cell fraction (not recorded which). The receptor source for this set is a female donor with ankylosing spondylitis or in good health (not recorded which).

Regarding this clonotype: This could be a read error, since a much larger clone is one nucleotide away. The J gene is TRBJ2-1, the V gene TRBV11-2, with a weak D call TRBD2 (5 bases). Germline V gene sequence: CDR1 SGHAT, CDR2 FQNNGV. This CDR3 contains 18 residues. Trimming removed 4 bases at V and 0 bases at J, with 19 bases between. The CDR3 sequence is CASSWSVGVSVSYNEQFF. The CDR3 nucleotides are TGTGCCAGCAGCTGGAGTGTGGGAGTGTCCGTCTCCTACAATGAGCAGTTCTTC.

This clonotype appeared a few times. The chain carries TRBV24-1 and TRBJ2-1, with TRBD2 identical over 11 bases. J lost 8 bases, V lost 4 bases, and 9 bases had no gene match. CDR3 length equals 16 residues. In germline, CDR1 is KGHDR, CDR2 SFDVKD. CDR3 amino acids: CATSEETSGRLDEQFF. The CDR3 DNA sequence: TGTGCCACCAGTGAGGAAACTAGCGGGAGATTGGATGAGCAGTTCTTC.

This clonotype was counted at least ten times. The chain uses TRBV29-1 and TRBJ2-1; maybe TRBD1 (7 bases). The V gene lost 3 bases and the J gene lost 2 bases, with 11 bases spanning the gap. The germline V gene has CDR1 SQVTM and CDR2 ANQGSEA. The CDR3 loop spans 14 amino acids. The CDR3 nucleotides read TGCAGCGTTGACAGGGGGGTTACCTACAATGAGCAGTTCTTC. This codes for CSVDRGVTYNEQFF.

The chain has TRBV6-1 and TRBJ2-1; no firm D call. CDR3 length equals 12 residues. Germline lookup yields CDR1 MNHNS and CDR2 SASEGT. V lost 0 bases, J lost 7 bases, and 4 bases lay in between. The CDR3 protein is CASSEASNEQFF. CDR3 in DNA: TGTGCCAGCAGTGAAGCGTCAAATGAGCAGTTCTTC.

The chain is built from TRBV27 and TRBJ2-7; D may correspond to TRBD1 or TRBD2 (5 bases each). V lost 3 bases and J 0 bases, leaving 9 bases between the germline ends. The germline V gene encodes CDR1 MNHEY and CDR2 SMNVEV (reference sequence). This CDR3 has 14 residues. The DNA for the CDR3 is TGTGCCAGCAGTTTTGGGGACCCCTCCTACGAGCAGTACTTC. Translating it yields CASSFGDPSYEQYF.

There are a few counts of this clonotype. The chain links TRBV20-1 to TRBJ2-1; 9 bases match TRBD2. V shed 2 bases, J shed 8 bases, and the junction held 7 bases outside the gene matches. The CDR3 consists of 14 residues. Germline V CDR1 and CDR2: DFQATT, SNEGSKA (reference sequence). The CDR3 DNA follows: TGCAGTGCTAGATCCGGGACTAGCTTATATGAGCAGTTCTTC. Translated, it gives CSARSGTSLYEQFF.

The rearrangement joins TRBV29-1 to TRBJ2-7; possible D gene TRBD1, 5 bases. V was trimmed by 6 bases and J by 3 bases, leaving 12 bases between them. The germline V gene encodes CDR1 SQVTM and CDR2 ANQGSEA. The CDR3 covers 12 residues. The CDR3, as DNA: TGCAGCGTCGTAGACAGTATCTACGAGCAGTACTTC. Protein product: CSVVDSIYEQYF.

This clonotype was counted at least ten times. This chain's CDR3 is CAIRARGSGNTIYF. CDR3 coding DNA: TGTGCCATCAGGGCACGGGGCTCTGGAAACACCATATATTTT. V and J are TRBV10-3 and TRBJ1-3, with D uncertain. The CDR3 has 14 residues. Trimming removed 6 bases from V and 0 bases from J, with 9 bases in between. CDR1 ENHRY and CDR2 SYGVKD come from the germline V gene.

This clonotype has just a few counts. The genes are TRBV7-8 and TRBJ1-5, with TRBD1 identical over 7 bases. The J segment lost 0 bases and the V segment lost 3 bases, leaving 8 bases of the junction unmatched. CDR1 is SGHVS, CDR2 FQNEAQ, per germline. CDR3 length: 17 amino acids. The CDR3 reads CASSLRGQQNSNQPQHF. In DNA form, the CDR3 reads TGTGCCAGCAGCTTGAGGGGACAGCAAAATAGCAATCAGCCCCAGCATTTT.

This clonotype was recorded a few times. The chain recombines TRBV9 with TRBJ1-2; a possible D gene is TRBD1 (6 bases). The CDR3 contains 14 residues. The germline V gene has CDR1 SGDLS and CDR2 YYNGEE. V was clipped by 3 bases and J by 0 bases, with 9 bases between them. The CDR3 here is CASSETGTNYGYTF. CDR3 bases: TGTGCCAGCAGCGAAACAGGGACTAACTATGGCTACACCTTC.

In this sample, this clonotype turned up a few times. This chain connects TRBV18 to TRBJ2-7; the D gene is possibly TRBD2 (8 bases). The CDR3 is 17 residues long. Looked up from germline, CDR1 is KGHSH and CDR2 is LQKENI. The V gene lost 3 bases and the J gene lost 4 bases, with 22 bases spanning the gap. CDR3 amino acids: CASSPRQGSAGAYEQYF. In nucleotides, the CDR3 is TGTGCCAGCTCACCGCGACAGGGCTCAGCGGGAGCGTACGAGCAGTACTTC.

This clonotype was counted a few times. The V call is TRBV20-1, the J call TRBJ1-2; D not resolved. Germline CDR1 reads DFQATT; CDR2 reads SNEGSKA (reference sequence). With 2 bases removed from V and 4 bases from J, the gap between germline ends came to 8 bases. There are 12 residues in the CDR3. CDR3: CSARSATYGYTF. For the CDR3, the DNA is TGCAGTGCTAGATCGGCAACCTATGGCTACACCTTC.

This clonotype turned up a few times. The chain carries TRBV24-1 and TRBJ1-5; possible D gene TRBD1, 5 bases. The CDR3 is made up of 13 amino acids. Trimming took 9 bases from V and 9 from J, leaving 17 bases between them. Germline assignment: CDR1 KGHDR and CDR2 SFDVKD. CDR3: CATGERGNTPQHF. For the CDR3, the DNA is TGTGCCACCGGCGAGAGGGGAAATACGCCCCAGCATTTT.

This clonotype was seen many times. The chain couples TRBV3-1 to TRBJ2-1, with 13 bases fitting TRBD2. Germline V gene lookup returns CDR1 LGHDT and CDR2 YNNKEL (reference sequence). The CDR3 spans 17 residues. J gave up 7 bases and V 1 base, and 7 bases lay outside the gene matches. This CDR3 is CASSQVEGLAGRNEQFF. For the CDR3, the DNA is TGTGCCAGCAGCCAAGTAGAGGGACTAGCGGGAAGGAATGAGCAGTTCTTC.

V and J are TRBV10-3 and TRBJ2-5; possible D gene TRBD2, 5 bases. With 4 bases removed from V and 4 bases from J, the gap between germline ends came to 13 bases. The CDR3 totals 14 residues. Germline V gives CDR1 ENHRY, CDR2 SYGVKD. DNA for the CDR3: TGTGCCATCAGTGCCGAAATGCTAGCAGAGACCCAGTACTTC. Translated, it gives CAISAEMLAETQYF.

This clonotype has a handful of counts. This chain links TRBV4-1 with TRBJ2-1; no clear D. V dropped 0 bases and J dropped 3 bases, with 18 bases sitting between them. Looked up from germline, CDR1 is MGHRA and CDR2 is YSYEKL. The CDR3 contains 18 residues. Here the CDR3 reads CASSQESDRSWDYNEQFF. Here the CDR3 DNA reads TGCGCCAGCAGCCAAGAGTCGGATCGCTCGTGGGACTACAATGAGCAGTTCTTC.

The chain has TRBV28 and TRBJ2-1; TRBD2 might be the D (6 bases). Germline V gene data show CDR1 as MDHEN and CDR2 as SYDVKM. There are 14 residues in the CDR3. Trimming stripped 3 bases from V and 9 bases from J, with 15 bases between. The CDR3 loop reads CASSLRVKGLEQFF. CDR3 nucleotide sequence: TGTGCCAGCAGTTTGAGGGTAAAGGGACTTGAGCAGTTCTTC.

The CDR3 here is CASSQPTGTGGPNTEAFF. In DNA form, the CDR3 reads TGTGCCAGCAGCCAACCCACCGGGACAGGGGGACCGAACACTGAAGCTTTCTTT. The chain recombines TRBV3-1 with TRBJ1-1; 11 nucleotides agree with TRBD1. J lost 1 base, V lost 2 bases, and 9 bases had no gene match. CDR3 length: 18 amino acids. Germline CDR1 and CDR2: LGHDT and YNNKEL (reference sequence).

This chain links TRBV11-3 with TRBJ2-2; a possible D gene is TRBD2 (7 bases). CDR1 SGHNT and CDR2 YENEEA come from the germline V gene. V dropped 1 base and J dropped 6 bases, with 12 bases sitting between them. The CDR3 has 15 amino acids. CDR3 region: CASSLAGGRAGELFF. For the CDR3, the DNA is TGTGCCAGCAGCTTAGCGGGGGGCCGGGCCGGGGAGCTGTTTTTT.

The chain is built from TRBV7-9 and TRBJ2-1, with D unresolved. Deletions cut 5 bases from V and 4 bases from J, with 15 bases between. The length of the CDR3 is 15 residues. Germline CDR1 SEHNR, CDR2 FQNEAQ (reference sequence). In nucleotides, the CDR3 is TGTGCCAGCAGCGCTAAGGCTCCCCCGTACAATGAGCAGTTCTTC. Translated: CASSAKAPPYNEQFF.

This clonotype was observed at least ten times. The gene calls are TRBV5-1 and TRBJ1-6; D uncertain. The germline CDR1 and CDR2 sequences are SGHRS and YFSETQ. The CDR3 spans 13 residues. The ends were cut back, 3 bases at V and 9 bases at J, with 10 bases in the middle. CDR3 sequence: CASSSGLSSPLHF. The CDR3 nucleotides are TGCGCCAGCAGCTCAGGACTTTCTTCACCCCTCCACTTT.